These T cell receptor beta chains were read from a single sample in a study of CD4+ T cells in melanoma. The method was immunoSEQ multiplex PCR; TCRdb's version includes in-frame clones alone and lacks a portion of them. The table has about 140,000 clones, about 90% seen once. The receptor source for this set is a human donor with melanoma. Both conserved end residues are part of each CDR3. Each record gives: V gene, J gene, D gene, clone size, CDR3 DNA, CDR3 protein. A D gene is named only where the DNA matches it firmly. Only part of the rows carry a size: once, few, many, or a class if the clone is expanded.

>TRBV4-2|TRBJ1-1|TRBD1|.
TGTGCCAGCAGCCCGCGACAGGGGACCCAGTCTGAAGCTTTCTTT
CASSPRQGTQSEAFF
>TRBV18|TRBJ2-5|TRBD1|.
TGTGCCAGCTCACCTCGATTTCAGCCGGGACAGGAATACCAAGAGACCCAGTACTTC
CASSPRFQPGQEYQETQYF
>TRBV7-8|TRBJ1-2|TRBD1|few
TGTGCCAGCAGCTTAGGGAGGGGGCCGAGCTATGGCTACACCTTC
CASSLGRGPSYGYTF
>TRBV5-1|TRBJ1-1|.|.
TGCGCCAGCAGCTCGGCGGACGGTGAAGCTTTCTTT
CASSSADGEAFF
>TRBV7-2|TRBJ2-7|.|.
TGTGCCAGCAGCTTAGATCGGGTAGGGTCCTACGAGCAGTACTTC
CASSLDRVGSYEQYF
>TRBV5-1|TRBJ1-2|.|.
TGCGCCAGCAGCTTGGGAATTAAGTCAATCTATGGCTACACCTTC
CASSLGIKSIYGYTF
>TRBV6-6|TRBJ1-6|.|.
TGTGCCAGCAGTTACTCGTATAATTCACCCCTCCACTTT
CASSYSYNSPLHF
>TRBV27|TRBJ1-2|.|.
TGTGCCAGCAGTCTGGGACTTCATCGGAACTATGGCTACACCTTC
CASSLGLHRNYGYTF
>TRBV9|TRBJ1-6|.|.
TGTGCCAGCAGCGCCCGCGTTGGACCCTCCACCCTCCACTTT
CASSARVGPSTLHF
>TRBV6-1|TRBJ2-5|TRBD1|once
TGTGCCAGCAGCACAGGGGGCAGGGAGACCCAGTACTTC
CASSTGGRETQYF
>TRBV19|TRBJ2-1|.|once
TGTGCCACAGACAGCTACAATGAGCAGTTCTTC
CATDSYNEQFF
>TRBV28|TRBJ1-5|.|once
TGTGCCAGCGGCTTTCGGGGGGCCTCCCCCTCTTTT
CASGFRGASPSF
>TRBV5-1|TRBJ1-6|TRBD1|.
TGCGCCAGCAGCCCGGGACAGGGTTCAGGCTCACCCCTCCACTTT
CASSPGQGSGSPLHF
>TRBV7-9|TRBJ1-6|.|.
TGTGCCAGCAGCCAAGGGGTTTCACCCCTCCACTTT
CASSQGVSPLHF
>TRBV5-1|TRBJ1-1|.|.
TGCGCCAGCAGCCCCGGATCCGGGACCCCAGCGAACACTGAAGCTTTCTTT
CASSPGSGTPANTEAFF
>TRBV18|TRBJ1-3|.|.
TGTGCCAGCTCACCGGGGGTTATCCTCTCTGGAAACACCATATATTTT
CASSPGVILSGNTIYF
>TRBV6-5|TRBJ1-1|TRBD1|.
TGTGCCAGCAGCTCGGACAGGGGATTGGCTGAAGCTTTCTTT
CASSSDRGLAEAFF
>TRBV7-3|TRBJ2-1|TRBD2|.
TGTGCCAGCAGTCCCAGGAGAGCGGGGTACAATGAGCAGTTCTTC
CASSPRRAGYNEQFF
>TRBV2|TRBJ1-1|.|few
TGTGCCAGCAGTGAATTTTTAGGGGGCACTGAAGCTTTCTTT
CASSEFLGGTEAFF
>TRBV6-4|TRBJ2-5|TRBD2|.
TGTGCCAGCAGCCCCGGGACTAGCGGGGGTTCAAGAAGGAAGTACTTC
CASSPGTSGGSRRKYF
>TRBV2|TRBJ1-6|.|few
TGTGCCAGCAGTGGTCTCTGGGGAGCACCCCTCCACTTT
CASSGLWGAPLHF
>TRBV10-1|TRBJ2-2|.|.
TGCGCCAGCAGTCGGGCCCACTCCGGGGAGCTGTTTTTT
CASSRAHSGELFF
>TRBV11-2|TRBJ1-5|.|.
TGTGCCAGCAGCTTGGGGGGTCGGTATCAGCCCCAGCATTTT
CASSLGGRYQPQHF
>TRBV6-5|TRBJ2-5|TRBD2|.
TGTGCCAGCAGTTACCTGCTAGCGGGACAAGAGACCCAGTACTTC
CASSYLLAGQETQYF
>TRBV7-2|TRBJ2-7|TRBD2|.
TGTGCCAGCAGCTTAGATTCGGGGGGACGTCGAACTCGGGAGCAGTACTTC
CASSLDSGGRRTREQYF
>TRBV11-2|TRBJ1-2|TRBD1|.
TGTGCCAGCAGCTTATACAGGGGGAGGCATGATAACCTCTATGGCTACACCTTC
CASSLYRGRHDNLYGYTF
>TRBV11-3|TRBJ1-1|.|.
TGTGCCAGCAGCTCCTGGACGAACACTGAAGCTTTCTTT
CASSSWTNTEAFF
>TRBV7-3|TRBJ2-5|.|once
TGTGCCAGCAGCTTAAGGGGGGGCGTTGAGACCCAGTACTTC
CASSLRGGVETQYF
>TRBV6-1|TRBJ2-1|.|.
TGTGCCAGCAGACCGAGACGGCTAGCGAGCAATGAGCAGTTCTTC
CASRPRRLASNEQFF
>TRBV10-1|TRBJ2-3|TRBD2|once
TGCGCCAGCAGTGAGTCGGGGAGCGGGGGGCCCCAGGGTACGCAGTATTTT
CASSESGSGGPQGTQYF
>TRBV7-9|TRBJ1-4|TRBD1|.
TGTGCCAGCAGCCGGGGACAGCTAAATGAAAAACTGTTTTTT
CASSRGQLNEKLFF
>TRBV30|TRBJ2-7|.|.
TGTGCCTGGAGTGCTGGGGGGGGCTGGTACGAGCAGTACTTC
CAWSAGGGWYEQYF
>TRBV6-1|TRBJ1-5|.|.
TGTGCCAGCTCGTTTAGCATCAATCAGCCCCAGCATTTT
CASSFSINQPQHF
>TRBV19|TRBJ1-5|.|.
TGTGCCAGTAGTCTCACAGGGCTCAATCAGCCCCAGCATTTT
CASSLTGLNQPQHF
>TRBV14|TRBJ2-2|.|.
TGTGCCAGCAGCCTAGGGGTGATCAAAACCGGGGAGCTGTTTTTT
CASSLGVIKTGELFF
>TRBV2|TRBJ1-1|.|.
TGTGCCGGAAGGGGGGACTTCACTGAAGCTTTCTTT
CAGRGDFTEAFF
>TRBV18|TRBJ1-1|.|.
TGTGCCAGCTCACCACCGGTAGGAACCCGGGCTGAAGCTTTCTTT
CASSPPVGTRAEAFF
>TRBV18|TRBJ2-7|TRBD1|.
TGTGCCAGCTCGTCAAACCCGGGACAGAGATACGAGCAGTACTTC
CASSSNPGQRYEQYF
>TRBV6-1|TRBJ1-2|.|.
TGTGCCAGCATGCGACACCTGGTTTACACCTTC
CASMRHLVYTF
>TRBV5-8|TRBJ1-2|.|.
TGTGCCAGCAGCTTGCGGATCGCTCGCTACACCTTC
CASSLRIARYTF
>TRBV4-1|TRBJ1-4|.|.
TGCGCCAGCAGCCTGGGCAGGGGAACTAATGAAAAACTGTTTTTT
CASSLGRGTNEKLFF
>TRBV5-1|TRBJ2-5|.|.
TGCGCCAGCCGTGGGGGAGAGACCCAGTACTTC
CASRGGETQYF
>TRBV20-1|TRBJ1-1|TRBD1|.
TGCAGTGCCCTTAGACAGGGTGAAGCTTTCTTT
CSALRQGEAFF
>TRBV5-1|TRBJ1-5|.|once
TGCGCCAGCAGCTTGGACGGATTCAATCAGCCCCAGCATTTT
CASSLDGFNQPQHF
>TRBV18|TRBJ1-6|.|.
TGTGCCAGCTCCCAAGACAGAAAGAATTCACCCCTCCACTTT
CASSQDRKNSPLHF
>TRBV18|TRBJ1-4|.|once
TGTGCCAGCTCACGGCCCCCGGGGGGCGGTGAAAAACTGTTTTTT
CASSRPPGGGEKLFF
>TRBV30|TRBJ1-5|TRBD1|.
TGTGCCTGGAGTAGGACAGGGGGATTTCAGCCCCAGCATTTT
CAWSRTGGFQPQHF
>TRBV19|TRBJ1-2|TRBD1|.
TGTGCCAGTAGTCCTAGCCAGGGGGCACGGTATGGCTACACCTTC
CASSPSQGARYGYTF
>TRBV30|TRBJ2-7|TRBD1|.
TGTGCCAGCGACAGGGCTTTTTCCACCGAGCAGTACTTC
CASDRAFSTEQYF
>TRBV15|TRBJ2-3|.|few
TGTGCCACCAGCAGTAGAGCATGGGCAGATACGCAGTATTTT
CATSSRAWADTQYF